This T cell receptor beta chain was sequenced for a study of blood T cell repertoires in COVID-19. Generated by immunoSEQ multiplex PCR, the TCRdb table keeps only in-frame clones and is missing some. The table records 150,000 to 200,000 clones, about 88% of them present only once. V lost 1 base, J lost 0 bases, and 8 bases lay in between. This CDR3 is 15 amino acids long. Germline V gene lookup returns CDR1 SGHTA and CDR2 FQGNSA. The rearrangement links TRBV7-2 to TRBJ2-3, with D possibly being TRBD2 (6 bases). Material: peripheral blood. This receptor was identified in a man in his sixties or seventies with active or convalescent COVID-19. CDR3 amino acids: CASSLVSGSTDTQYF. The CDR3 DNA follows: TGTGCCAGCAGCTTAGTGAGCGGGAGCACAGATACGCAGTATTTT.